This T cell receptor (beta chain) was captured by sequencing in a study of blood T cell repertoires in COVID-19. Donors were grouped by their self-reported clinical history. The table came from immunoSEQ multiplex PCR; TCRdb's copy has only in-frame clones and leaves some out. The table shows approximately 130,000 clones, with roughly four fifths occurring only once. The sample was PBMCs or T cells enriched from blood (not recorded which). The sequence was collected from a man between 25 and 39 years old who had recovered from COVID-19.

The DNA of the CDR3 is TGTGCCAGCAGCTTACAGATCCAAGAGACCCAGTACTTC. The encoded protein is CASSLQIQETQYF. The chain combines TRBV5-4 with TRBJ2-5; D ambiguous. Germline V gives CDR1 SGHNT, CDR2 YYREEE (reference sequence). The CDR3 loop spans 13 amino acids. Trimming took off 2 bases at V and 1 base at J, with 6 bases between the two ends.